This T cell receptor beta chain came from a study of CD4 T cells in relation to SARS-CoV-2 and coronaviruses. The V gene lost 3 bases and the J gene lost 1 base, with 11 bases spanning the gap. CDR3 length equals 15 residues. CDR1 and CDR2 from the germline V gene are SEHNR and FQNEAQ (reference sequence). Concerning this clone: Its antigen is unknown.

Sequenced by immunoSEQ multiplex PCR; TCRdb stores in-frame clones only, minus some. The repertoire consists of about 36,000 clones, with about 80% occurring once and the leading ten covering about 2.8%. Sample: memory CD4+ T cells from PBMCs, cultured in vitro. The receptor was isolated from an adult with COVID-19. The chain combines TRBV7-9 with TRBJ2-3, with a weak D call TRBD2 (6 bases). CDR3 sequence (DNA): TGTGCCAGCAGCTTTATCGGGAGTGGCACAGATACGCAGTATTTT. It specifies CASSFIGSGTDTQYF.